This note documents a single TCR beta chain sequence. Its antigen remains unknown. Germline V gives CDR1 MNHEY, CDR2 SMNVEV (reference sequence). V lost 0 bases to trimming and J lost 0 bases; unmatched junction nucleotides: 1. The CDR3 loop spans 16 amino acids. Treatment: around 19 received Ad26.COV2.S at low or high dose, single or two shots; roughly five received placebo; per-sample allocation not given. Sampling took place 63 days after the first vaccine or placebo injection. An Ad26 vector was used to express Wuhan-strain SARS-CoV-2 spike as the vaccine. The data were taken from a study of Ad26.COV2.S vaccination and SARS-CoV-2 variants. Whole-study findings and limits: Among vaccine recipients, spike-specific TCR breadth exceeded that of placebo recipients.

Here immunoSEQ multiplex PCR was the method, and the copy in TCRdb shows in-frame clones only, minus some. The sample lists hundreds of thousands of clones; around nine tenths were seen once. The sample here was peripheral blood, taken in a trial of Ad26.COV2.S vaccine versus placebo. This chain joins TRBV27 and TRBJ1-3; 8 bases align to TRBD1. The TCR comes from a person aged 18-65 years who received the Ad26.COV2.S COVID-19 vaccine or a placebo. The DNA for the CDR3 is TGTGCCAGCAGTTTATCGGGGACAGGCTCTGGAAACACCATATATTTT. Amino acids: CASSLSGTGSGNTIYF.